These T cell receptor beta chains were read from a single sample in a study of cytomegalovirus exposure and HLA in healthy donors. The assay was immunoSEQ multiplex PCR, and TCRdb's table has in-frame clones only and misses some. Of around 190,000 clones listed, 85% are singletons. The sequencing input was PBMCs. Every receptor here comes from a young man in good health and CMV-seropositive. CDR3s include the opening cysteine and the closing phenylalanine or tryptophan. D genes are given only for firm matches. Rows give clone size only sometimes, using once, few, many, or a class for an expanded clone.

cdr3_aa: CASSPRTAQPYEQYF
cdr3_nt: TGTGCCAGCAGCCCGCGGACAGCTCAACCTTACGAGCAGTACTTC
j_call: TRBJ2-7
clone_size: .
v_call: TRBV7-9
d_call: .

cdr3_aa: CASSEETRLWGNTIYF
cdr3_nt: TGTGCCAGCAGTGAGGAGACGAGGCTTTGGGGAAACACCATATATTTT
j_call: TRBJ1-3
clone_size: once
v_call: TRBV2
d_call: .

cdr3_aa: CASSWRAGGSYEQYF
cdr3_nt: TGCGCCAGCAGCTGGCGGGCAGGGGGTTCCTACGAGCAGTACTTC
j_call: TRBJ2-7
clone_size: .
v_call: TRBV5-1
d_call: TRBD1

cdr3_aa: CASRVAGGLYEQYF
cdr3_nt: TGTGCCAGCAGGGTAGCGGGAGGGCTCTACGAGCAGTACTTC
j_call: TRBJ2-7
clone_size: .
v_call: TRBV7-8
d_call: TRBD2

cdr3_aa: CASSRDRVQNEQFF
cdr3_nt: TGTGCCAGCTCACGGGACAGGGTCCAAAATGAGCAGTTCTTC
j_call: TRBJ2-1
clone_size: .
v_call: TRBV18
d_call: TRBD1

cdr3_aa: CASSFGDTSYEQYF
cdr3_nt: TGTGCCAGCAGTTTTGGGGACACCTCCTACGAGCAGTACTTC
j_call: TRBJ2-7
clone_size: once
v_call: TRBV27
d_call: .

cdr3_aa: CASSGALLNTEAFF
cdr3_nt: TGTGCCAGCAGTGGGGCCCTCCTGAACACTGAAGCTTTCTTT
j_call: TRBJ1-1
clone_size: once
v_call: TRBV2
d_call: .

cdr3_aa: CASSGTGGTGELFF
cdr3_nt: TGTGCCAGCAGTGGAACAGGGGGCACCGGGGAGCTGTTTTTT
j_call: TRBJ2-2
clone_size: .
v_call: TRBV25-1
d_call: TRBD1

cdr3_aa: CASSVEGLAGVTDTQYF
cdr3_nt: TGTGCCAGCAGCGTAGAGGGACTAGCGGGGGTCACAGATACGCAGTATTTT
j_call: TRBJ2-3
clone_size: .
v_call: TRBV9
d_call: TRBD2

cdr3_aa: CASSSEQRGFYGYTF
cdr3_nt: TGTGCCAGCAGTTCGGAGCAGCGGGGATTCTATGGCTACACCTTC
j_call: TRBJ1-2
clone_size: .
v_call: TRBV28
d_call: .

cdr3_aa: CASSFLRGAEAFF
cdr3_nt: TGTGCCAGCAGCTTCTTACGGGGGGCTGAAGCTTTCTTT
j_call: TRBJ1-1
clone_size: .
v_call: TRBV5-8
d_call: .

cdr3_aa: CASSLVLAGELGQFF
cdr3_nt: TGTGCCAGCAGTTTAGTGCTAGCGGGAGAATTGGGGCAGTTCTTC
j_call: TRBJ2-1
clone_size: few
v_call: TRBV28
d_call: TRBD2

cdr3_aa: CASSFSGAGGGEKLFF
cdr3_nt: TGTGCCAGCAGCTTTTCGGGGGCGGGAGGCGGTGAAAAACTGTTTTTT
j_call: TRBJ1-4
clone_size: once
v_call: TRBV5-5
d_call: .

cdr3_aa: CSVRQGVNTEAFF
cdr3_nt: TGCAGCGTTAGACAGGGAGTGAACACTGAAGCTTTCTTT
j_call: TRBJ1-1
clone_size: .
v_call: TRBV29-1
d_call: TRBD1

cdr3_aa: CASPPVRLAGGRTDTQYF
cdr3_nt: TGTGCCAGCCCCCCAGTGAGGTTAGCGGGGGGACGCACAGATACGCAGTATTTT
j_call: TRBJ2-3
clone_size: .
v_call: TRBV28
d_call: TRBD2

cdr3_aa: CASSLWQGDPSYEQYF
cdr3_nt: TGTGCCAGCAGTTTATGGCAGGGCGACCCCTCCTACGAGCAGTACTTC
j_call: TRBJ2-7
clone_size: .
v_call: TRBV27
d_call: .

cdr3_aa: CASSHVNRGQRGKAFF
cdr3_nt: TGTGCCAGCAGCCACGTAAACAGGGGGCAGAGGGGTAAAGCTTTCTTT
j_call: TRBJ1-1
clone_size: .
v_call: TRBV4-2
d_call: TRBD1

cdr3_aa: CASNIRDRDYEQYF
cdr3_nt: TGTGCCAGCAACATCCGGGACAGGGATTACGAGCAGTACTTC
j_call: TRBJ2-7
clone_size: .
v_call: TRBV7-2
d_call: TRBD1

cdr3_aa: CASSLGQPQETQYF
cdr3_nt: TGCGCCAGCAGCTTGGGACAGCCACAAGAGACCCAGTACTTC
j_call: TRBJ2-5
clone_size: .
v_call: TRBV5-1
d_call: .

cdr3_aa: CASGSRGTYNEQFF
cdr3_nt: TGTGCTAGTGGTTCCCGAGGTACTTACAATGAGCAGTTCTTC
j_call: TRBJ2-1
clone_size: .
v_call: TRBV12-5
d_call: .

cdr3_aa: CASSQEALHEAGGQTQYF
cdr3_nt: TGTGCCAGCAGCCAAGAGGCCCTACACGAAGCGGGGGGCCAGACCCAGTACTTC
j_call: TRBJ2-5
clone_size: .
v_call: TRBV14
d_call: TRBD2

cdr3_aa: CASRSPGQGSYEQYF
cdr3_nt: TGTGCCAGCAGATCCCCGGGACAGGGGTCCTACGAGCAGTACTTC
j_call: TRBJ2-7
clone_size: .
v_call: TRBV5-5
d_call: TRBD1

cdr3_aa: CASSLAEGTEAFF
cdr3_nt: TGCGCCAGCAGCTTGGCCGAGGGTACTGAAGCTTTCTTT
j_call: TRBJ1-1
clone_size: .
v_call: TRBV5-1
d_call: .

cdr3_aa: CASSLRGNYGYTF
cdr3_nt: TGTGCCAGCAGTTTAAGAGGGAACTATGGCTACACCTTC
j_call: TRBJ1-2
clone_size: few
v_call: TRBV27
d_call: .

cdr3_aa: CAISDALAGVDEQYF
cdr3_nt: TGTGCCATCAGTGATGCACTAGCGGGGGTAGACGAGCAGTACTTC
j_call: TRBJ2-7
clone_size: once
v_call: TRBV10-3
d_call: TRBD2

cdr3_aa: CASSLAGDTEAFF
cdr3_nt: TGTGCCAGCAGCCTCGCAGGGGACACTGAAGCTTTCTTT
j_call: TRBJ1-1
clone_size: .
v_call: TRBV28
d_call: .

cdr3_aa: CASSLQGLTGSLQYF
cdr3_nt: TGTGCCAGCAGCTTGCAGGGGCTGACGGGGAGTTTGCAGTACTTC
j_call: TRBJ2-7
clone_size: .
v_call: TRBV5-4
d_call: .

cdr3_aa: CASSHRDRGYEQYF
cdr3_nt: TGTGCCAGCTCGCACCGGGACAGGGGCTACGAGCAGTACTTC
j_call: TRBJ2-7
clone_size: few
v_call: TRBV18
d_call: TRBD1

cdr3_aa: CASSSGGQGLGTQYF
cdr3_nt: TGCGCCAGCAGCTCCGGGGGACAGGGATTAGGGACCCAGTACTTC
j_call: TRBJ2-5
clone_size: .
v_call: TRBV5-1
d_call: TRBD1

cdr3_aa: CATSRNTGGTGELFF
cdr3_nt: TGTGCCACCAGCCGGAACACAGGGGGCACCGGGGAGCTGTTTTTT
j_call: TRBJ2-2
clone_size: .
v_call: TRBV15
d_call: TRBD1

cdr3_aa: CATSRDWSGGYNEQFF
cdr3_nt: TGTGCCACCAGCAGAGATTGGAGCGGGGGCTACAATGAGCAGTTCTTC
j_call: TRBJ2-1
clone_size: once
v_call: TRBV15
d_call: TRBD2